This T cell receptor (beta chain) appears in the sequencing data of a study of blood T cells in healthy people across ages. V was trimmed by 5 bases and J by 0 bases, leaving 9 bases between them. The CDR3 extends over 14 amino acids. The germline gives CDR1 SNHLY, CDR2 FYNNEI. Study results and limitations: Unknown donor CMV status possibly confounded expanded clonotype changes.

The table lists this clonotype with a few counts. Antigen unknown. With a J-beta primer mix and a sample-barcoded 5' primer, a second PCR ran 7 to 11 cycles. Each CDR3 protein is one row after TCRdb ran MiXCR on the 5' RACE reads. The sample shows about 620,000 distinct CDR3 sequences, 45% to 60% of them seen only once. The sequenced sample was blood. The receptor was isolated from a woman older than 75 in good health. V and J are TRBV2 and TRBJ2-3; D unresolved. This CDR3 is CASSPGRSTDTQYF. DNA for the CDR3: TGTGCCAGCAGTCCGGGCAGAAGCACAGATACGCAGTATTTT.